Below are 2 T cell receptor beta chains sequenced from a single sample in a study of chemoradiotherapy in HPV16-positive cancers. Libraries were prepared by immunoSEQ multiplex PCR; TCRdb keeps only in-frame clonotypes and omits some of them. The sample records 9,500 to 15,000 clones, more than 70% being singletons. This material was acquired from a patient who underwent chemoradiotherapy. Every receptor here comes from a human donor with HPV-associated anogenital cancer.

The V gene is TRBV28, the J gene TRBJ2-1; the match to TRBD2 covers 11 bases. The V and J ends lost 5 bases and 2 bases, in that order; junction bases with no gene match: 14. CDR1 and CDR2 from the germline V gene are MDHEN and SYDVKM. This CDR3 has 19 amino acids. The CDR3: CASSRHGLAGGSTYNEQFF. The CDR3 nucleotides read TGTGCCAGCAGTCGGCACGGGCTAGCGGGGGGATCCACCTACAATGAGCAGTTCTTC.

This clone was detected once. The rearrangement joins TRBV19 to TRBJ2-1; perhaps TRBD2 as D (5 bases). Between the trimmed V and J ends, which lost 5 bases and 0 bases, there was a span of 14 bases. From germline, CDR1 is LNHDA and CDR2 SQIVND (reference sequence). This CDR3 has 16 amino acids. CDR3 DNA: TGTGCCAGTAGTCTTAGGCTAGGAGGCTCCTACAATGAGCAGTTCTTC. Translating gives CASSLRLGGSYNEQFF.